This is a list of T cell receptor beta chains from one sample in a study of breast tumors, draining lymph nodes, adjacent tissues. TCRdb reprocessed the multiplex PCR reads via MiXCR and lists one record per CDR3 protein. The table includes around 170,000 distinct CDR3 sequences, about 30% detected once. Material for sequencing was axillary lymph node tissue. The receptors come from a female donor with breast cancer. Some clones in this sample may be carry-over from other donors' samples. CDR3s include the opening cysteine and the closing phenylalanine or tryptophan.

TRBV20-1	TRBJ1-1	CSARAGSMNTEAFF
TRBV7-9	TRBJ1-4	CASSLASVAGAQGEHEKLFF
TRBV27	TRBJ1-2	CASSWGTGTGRGYTF
TRBV10-3	TRBJ1-2	CAISGSGAANYGYTF
TRBV19	TRBJ1-5	CASSMSRDRAQPQHF
TRBV19	TRBJ2-5	CASSMGGRGVYETQYF
TRBV13	TRBJ2-7	CASSFSLTSGTEQYF
TRBV27	TRBJ1-2	CASSFEGNYGYTF
TRBV7-3	TRBJ2-3	CASSLTPSSPDTQYF
TRBV5-1	TRBJ1-6	CASSLEFLRTGYNSPLHF
TRBV12-3/TRBV12-4	TRBJ1-3	CASSRGNTIYF
TRBV4-3	TRBJ2-3	CASSPGGVAGKGTDTQYF
TRBV11-2	TRBJ2-7	CASSLISGVAYEQYF
TRBV7-6	TRBJ1-1	CASSLVGLGQGGTEAFF
TRBV7-2	TRBJ2-2	CASSPQGGTGELFF
TRBV7-9	TRBJ2-1	CASSRGGFHNEQFF
TRBV7-8	TRBJ1-6	CASSLVLARGNSPLHF
TRBV6-5	TRBJ1-5	CASSHGRDRVSPQHF
TRBV2	TRBJ2-1	CASEAFPYNEQFF
TRBV12-5	TRBJ1-5	CASGLVIGKENQPQHF
TRBV10-3	TRBJ1-1	CAIGEEGKNTEAFF
TRBV9	TRBJ2-2	CASSILSTGELFF
TRBV7-6	TRBJ1-5	CASSPPGAGNQPQHF
TRBV4-2	TRBJ2-7	CASSQDPRLAGVFSEQYF
TRBV24-1	TRBJ1-5	CATSPQGSNQPQHF
TRBV7-2	TRBJ2-3	CASSLASSRGDTQYF
TRBV6-2/TRBV6-3	TRBJ2-7	CASSFRGGPVHEQYF
TRBV9	TRBJ2-7	CASSFGTESDYSSERYF
TRBV19	TRBJ2-1	CASSIGVSYDEQFF
TRBV5-4	TRBJ2-7	CASSMDRTYEQYF
TRBV7-8	TRBJ1-4	CASSLDRTLGEKLFF
TRBV27	TRBJ2-4	CASRTGGNIQYF
TRBV5-1	TRBJ2-5	CASSLDPSETQYF
TRBV7-3	TRBJ2-2	CASNLTLTSGSGTGELFF
TRBV20-1	TRBJ1-2	CSASSMAGTGGNYGYTF
TRBV7-9	TRBJ1-2	CASSSGMVGPNYGYTF
TRBV7-2	TRBJ2-7	CASSPGTRNDEQYF
TRBV28	TRBJ1-6	CASSDRVNSPLHF
TRBV11-2	TRBJ1-2	CASAANYGYTF
TRBV19	TRBJ1-4	CASRPGQVNEKLFF
TRBV25-1	TRBJ1-2	CASSEFGQGGDYGYTF